This T cell receptor (beta chain) was identified during a study of T-cell reconstitution after alpha-beta-depleted transplantation in children. CDR1 is SGHTA, CDR2 FQGNSA, per germline. The CDR3 has 17 amino acids. Trimming cost V 5 bases and J 4 bases; bases outside gene matches: 11. For TCRbeta, the library was prepared with unique molecular identifiers. TCRdb recomputed calls from the PCR reads with MiXCR, one row per CDR3 protein. The repertoire holds a few hundred thousand distinct CDR3 sequences, with under 9.5% as singletons. Sequenced here: PBMCs from the stem cell graft donor, sampled from the stem cell graft. The TCR originated in a human donor who donated a stem cell graft to a child with acute lymphoblastic leukemia. The chain employs TRBV7-2 and TRBJ2-3, with TRBD2 matching 11 bases. As DNA, the CDR3 is TGTGCCAGCAGCATAACCGTAGCGGGGGGGCTTTCAGATACGCAGTATTTT. Amino acids: CASSITVAGGLSDTQYF.